These T cell receptor beta chains were read from a single sample in a study of T-cell reconstitution after alpha-beta-depleted transplantation in children. Via MiXCR, TCRdb re-called the PCR reads, giving one row per CDR3 protein. The table includes around 670,000 distinct CDR3 sequences, around 13% detected once. Sequencing used PBMCs, obtained before TCRalphabeta/CD19-depleted stem cell transplant. The origin of the receptors is a girl under 10 years old with congenital amegakaryocytic thrombocytopenia, due to receive a stem cell transplant. Each CDR3 is given without its conserved first and last residue. The D gene is left open where the match is weak.

TRBJ2-3 TRBV20-1 NA SADTPRGETDTQY
TRBJ2-7 TRBV9 TRBD1 ASSVGRQGYEQY
TRBJ1-4 TRBV4-2 NA ASGPWFGGRVKDEKLF
TRBJ1-2 TRBV20-1 NA SARPRVGGYT
TRBJ2-4 TRBV20-1 NA SAHQPGGHKNIQY
TRBJ2-3 TRBV7-9 NA ASSPARRPLDTQY
TRBJ2-1 TRBV20-1 NA SATGRRNEQF
TRBJ2-7 TRBV12-3/TRBV12-4 TRBD1 ASRTGGTYEQY
TRBJ1-6 TRBV12-3/TRBV12-4 NA ASSRTGNNSPLH
TRBJ2-1 TRBV5-1 TRBD2 ATSPGLAESFEQF
TRBJ2-3 TRBV10-3 NA AISEPWLPDTQY
TRBJ1-5 TRBV7-2 NA ASSPPPGQPQPQH
TRBJ1-1 TRBV7-8 NA ASSLATEAF
TRBJ2-1 TRBV20-1 TRBD1 SAIGQGAWSSYNEQF
TRBJ1-2 TRBV12-3/TRBV12-4 NA ASSLTGPYGYT
TRBJ2-7 TRBV11-2 NA ASITRGREHYEQY
TRBJ2-5 TRBV20-1 TRBD2 SARDHNGLGWGETQY
TRBJ1-1 TRBV6-5 NA ASSYLVAPTEAF
TRBJ2-7 TRBV7-9 NA ASSTTSWGDHEQY
TRBJ2-7 TRBV7-2 TRBD2 ASSLWASGVYEQY
TRBJ1-6 TRBV20-1 NA SARARSRNNSPLH
TRBJ2-1 TRBV29-1 TRBD1 SVTADRAWEQF
TRBJ2-5 TRBV7-7 TRBD2 ASSLAGGPRETQY
TRBJ2-1 TRBV27 TRBD2 ASSWVAGAHWQF
TRBJ2-3 TRBV7-9 TRBD1 ASSIVPGQGGTDTQY
TRBJ1-4 TRBV29-1 NA SVPGASEKLF
TRBJ1-1 TRBV6-1 NA ASGRGLNTEAF
TRBJ1-2 TRBV20-1 NA SARLIGDNNYGYT
TRBJ2-3 TRBV20-1 TRBD2 SATLAGDTDTQY